This entry describes one TCR beta chain. The sample belongs to a study of blood T cell repertoires in COVID-19. Study overall: From T cells, B-cell-depleted T cells, or PBMCs came the material, which was cDNA or gDNA.

In Seattle, patients joined the study during active infection and were tracked longitudinally. From germline, CDR1 is SGHNT and CDR2 YENEEA. The V end lost 5 bases, the J end lost 1 base, and 12 bases lay between the germline ends. The CDR3 length is 14 residues. Authors' processing steps: Nucleated cell number was recorded as an estimate derived from reference gene primer amplification. The table came from immunoSEQ multiplex PCR; TCRdb's copy has only in-frame clones and leaves some out. That table supplies the V and J calls and clone size; D and trimming were determined from the DNA. The repertoire consists of approximately 120,000 clones, with around 76% occurring once and the leading ten covering about 6.3%.

V usage is TRBV11-3 and J usage is TRBJ2-7; D might be TRBD2 (6 bases). The material sequenced was peripheral blood. The sequence derives from a man older than 75 with COVID-19, enrolled during active disease. The chain's CDR3 is CASSTHAGSYEQYF. Here the CDR3 DNA reads TGTGCCAGCAGCACCCACGCGGGATCCTACGAGCAGTACTTC.